The T cell receptor beta chain described here comes from a study of quantifying T cell responses using KT2 cells. Study context: TCR alpha and beta constant-region primers primed reverse transcription of RNA.

Between the trimmed V and J ends, which lost 5 bases and 1 base, there was a span of 27 bases. The CDR3 runs to 19 residues. The germline gives CDR1 SEHNR, CDR2 FQNEAQ (reference sequence). This clonotype appeared a few times. Unfractionated PBMC were spiked with known numbers of KT2 clone cells. A single-stranded UMI oligo with SP2 sequence was ligated to cDNA 3' ends. An equimolar mix of RC1.1 and RC1.2 primed the beta chain across TRBC1 and TRBC2. From the UMI-ligation and nested PCR reads, TCRdb called clonotypes with MiXCR, one entry per CDR3 protein. In the table there are 40,000 to 50,000 distinct CDR3 sequences, around 15% of which are singletons.

Sequencing input: PBMCs spiked with cells of the T cell clone KT2. The receptor was isolated from a human donor. The V and J genes are TRBV7-9 and TRBJ2-7; TRBD1 is a possible D gene (6 bases). Here the CDR3 DNA reads TGTGCCAGCAGCCCTTCGACAGGATTAACGAAATCTTTTTCCTACGAGCAGTACTTC. As protein: CASSPSTGLTKSFSYEQYF.